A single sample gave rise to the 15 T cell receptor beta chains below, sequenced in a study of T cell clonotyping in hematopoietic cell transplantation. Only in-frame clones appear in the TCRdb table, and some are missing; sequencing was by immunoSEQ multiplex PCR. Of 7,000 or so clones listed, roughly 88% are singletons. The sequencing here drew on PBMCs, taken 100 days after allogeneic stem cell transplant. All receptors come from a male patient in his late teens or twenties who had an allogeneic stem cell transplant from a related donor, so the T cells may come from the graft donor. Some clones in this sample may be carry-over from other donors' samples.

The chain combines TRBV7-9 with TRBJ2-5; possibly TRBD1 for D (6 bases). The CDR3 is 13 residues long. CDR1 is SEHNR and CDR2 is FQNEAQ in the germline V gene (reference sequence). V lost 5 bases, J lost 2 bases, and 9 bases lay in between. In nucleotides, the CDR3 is TGTGCCAGCAGCCCTACAGGGCAAGAGACCCAGTACTTC. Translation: CASSPTGQETQYF.

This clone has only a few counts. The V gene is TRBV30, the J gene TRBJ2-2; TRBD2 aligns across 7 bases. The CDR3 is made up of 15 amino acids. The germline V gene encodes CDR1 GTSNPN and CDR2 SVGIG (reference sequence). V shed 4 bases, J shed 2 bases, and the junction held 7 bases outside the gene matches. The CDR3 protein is CAWTGRELNTGELFF. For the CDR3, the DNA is TGTGCCTGGACAGGGCGGGAGCTAAACACCGGGGAGCTGTTTTTT. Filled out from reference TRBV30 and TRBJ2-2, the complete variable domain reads SQTIHQWPATLVQPVGSPLSLECTVEGTSNPNLYWYRQAAGRGLQLLFYSVGIGQISSEVPQNLSASRPQDRQFILSSKKLLLSDSGFYLCAWTGRELNTGELFFGEGSRLTVL.

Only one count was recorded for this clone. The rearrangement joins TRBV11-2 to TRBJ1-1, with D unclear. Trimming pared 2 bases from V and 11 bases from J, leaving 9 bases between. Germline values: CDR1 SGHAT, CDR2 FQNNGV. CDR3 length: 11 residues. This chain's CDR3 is CASSLNTIAFF. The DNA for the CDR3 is TGTGCCAGCAGCTTAAACACGATCGCTTTCTTT.

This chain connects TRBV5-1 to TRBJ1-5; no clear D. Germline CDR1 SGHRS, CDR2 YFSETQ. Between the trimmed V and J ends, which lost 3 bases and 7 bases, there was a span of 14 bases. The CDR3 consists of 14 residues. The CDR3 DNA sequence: TGCGCCAGCAGCTGGAGCTTAGGCGAACAGCCCCAGCATTTT. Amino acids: CASSWSLGEQPQHF.

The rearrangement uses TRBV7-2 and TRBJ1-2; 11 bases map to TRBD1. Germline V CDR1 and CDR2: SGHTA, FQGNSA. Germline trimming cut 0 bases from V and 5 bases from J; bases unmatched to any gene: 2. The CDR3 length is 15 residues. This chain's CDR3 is CASSLAGQGAYGYTF. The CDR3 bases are TGTGCCAGCAGCTTAGCAGGACAGGGGGCGTATGGCTACACCTTC.

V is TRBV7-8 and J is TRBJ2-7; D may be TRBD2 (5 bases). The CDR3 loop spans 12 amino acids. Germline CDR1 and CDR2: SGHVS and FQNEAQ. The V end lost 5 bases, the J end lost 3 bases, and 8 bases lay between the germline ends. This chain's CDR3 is CASSHEGYEQYV. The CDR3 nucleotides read TGTGCCAGCAGCCACGAGGGCTACGAGCAGTACGTC.

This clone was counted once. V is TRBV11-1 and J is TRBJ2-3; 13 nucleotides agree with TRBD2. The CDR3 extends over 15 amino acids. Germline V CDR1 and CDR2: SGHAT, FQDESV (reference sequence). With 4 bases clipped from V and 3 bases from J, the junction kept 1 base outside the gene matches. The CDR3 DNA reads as TGTGCCAGCAGCTGGACTAGCGGGAGTACAGATACGCAGTATTTT. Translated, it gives CASSWTSGSTDTQYF.

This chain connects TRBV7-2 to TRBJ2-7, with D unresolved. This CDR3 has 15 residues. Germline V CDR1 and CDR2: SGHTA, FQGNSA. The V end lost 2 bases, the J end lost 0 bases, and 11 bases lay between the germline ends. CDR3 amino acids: CASSLKGGNSYEQYV. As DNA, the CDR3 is TGTGCCAGCAGCTTAAAGGGCGGTAACTCCTACGAGCAGTACGTC.

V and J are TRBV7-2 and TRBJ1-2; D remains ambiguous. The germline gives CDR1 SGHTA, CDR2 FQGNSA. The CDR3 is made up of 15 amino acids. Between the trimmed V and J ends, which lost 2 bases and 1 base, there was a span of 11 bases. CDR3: CASSLPGSFNYGYTF. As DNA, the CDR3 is TGTGCCAGCAGCTTACCCGGCAGCTTTAACTATGGCTACACCTTC. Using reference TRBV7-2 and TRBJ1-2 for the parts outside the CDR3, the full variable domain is GAGVSQSPSNKVTEKGKDVELRCDPISGHTALYWYRQSLGQGLEFLIYFQGNSAPDKSGLPSDRFSAERTGGSVSTLTIQRTQQEDSAVYLCASSLPGSFNYGYTFGSGTRLTVV.

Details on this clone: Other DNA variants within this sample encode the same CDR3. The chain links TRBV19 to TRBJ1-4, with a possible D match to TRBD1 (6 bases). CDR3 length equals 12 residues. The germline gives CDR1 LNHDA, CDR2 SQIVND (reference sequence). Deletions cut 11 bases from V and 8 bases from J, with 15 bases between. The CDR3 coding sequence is TGTGCCTCTAGGGGGGCCAGGGAAAAACTGTTTTTT. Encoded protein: CASRGAREKLFF.

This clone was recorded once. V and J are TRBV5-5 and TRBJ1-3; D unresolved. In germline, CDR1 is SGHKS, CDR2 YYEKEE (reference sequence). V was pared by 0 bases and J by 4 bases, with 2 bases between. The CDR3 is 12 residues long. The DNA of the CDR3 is TGTGCCAGCAGCTTGGAAGGAAACACCATATATTTT. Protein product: CASSLEGNTIYF.

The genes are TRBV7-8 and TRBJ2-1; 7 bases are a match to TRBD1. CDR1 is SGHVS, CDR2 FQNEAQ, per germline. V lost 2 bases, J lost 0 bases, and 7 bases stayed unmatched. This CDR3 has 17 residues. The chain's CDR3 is CASSLLPGTDSYNEQFF. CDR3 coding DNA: TGTGCCAGCAGCTTACTGCCCGGGACAGACTCCTACAATGAGCAGTTCTTC.

The chain's CDR3 is CASSSPTPLNPYGYTF. In nucleotides, the CDR3 is TGCGCCAGCAGCTCCCCGACTCCCCTGAATCCCTATGGCTACACCTTC. V is TRBV4-1 and J is TRBJ1-2, with D unresolved. Germline V CDR1 and CDR2: MGHRA, YSYEKL. Between the trimmed V and J ends, which lost 5 bases and 4 bases, there was a span of 20 bases. The CDR3 consists of 16 residues.

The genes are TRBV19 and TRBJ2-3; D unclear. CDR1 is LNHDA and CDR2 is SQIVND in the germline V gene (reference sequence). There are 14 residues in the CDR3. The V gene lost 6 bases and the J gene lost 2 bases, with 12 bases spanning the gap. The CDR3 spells CASSPSDVTDTQYF. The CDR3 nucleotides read TGTGCCAGTAGCCCTTCGGACGTCACAGATACGCAGTATTTT.

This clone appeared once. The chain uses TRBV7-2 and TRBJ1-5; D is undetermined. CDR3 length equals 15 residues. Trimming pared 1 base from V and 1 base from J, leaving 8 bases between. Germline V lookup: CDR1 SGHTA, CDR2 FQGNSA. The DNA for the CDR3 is TGTGCCAGCAGCTTAGAAGGGCTCAGCAATCAGCCCCAGCATTTT. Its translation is CASSLEGLSNQPQHF. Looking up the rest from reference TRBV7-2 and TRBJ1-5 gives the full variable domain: GAGVSQSPSNKVTEKGKDVELRCDPISGHTALYWYRQSLGQGLEFLIYFQGNSAPDKSGLPSDRFSAERTGGSVSTLTIQRTQQEDSAVYLCASSLEGLSNQPQHFGDGTRLSIL.